These 24 T cell receptor beta chains came from one sample sequenced in a study of blood T cells in healthy people across ages. Primed by a sample-barcoded 5' primer and a J-beta primer mix, a second PCR proceeded for roughly 7 to 12 cycles. TCRdb re-called the 5' RACE reads with MiXCR, one entry per CDR3 protein. The profile shows more than 750,000 distinct CDR3 sequences, just under 30% of them singletons. The data also belong to a second study, concerning T cells of mothers and their children.

Specimen: blood. Receptors originate from a woman in her forties in good health.

The chain employs TRBV6-6 and TRBJ2-2; 11 nucleotides line up with TRBD2. The CDR3 is 15 residues long. V dropped 6 bases and J dropped 4; count of bases not matched to a gene: 4. CDR1 and CDR2 from the germline V gene are MNHNY and SVGAGI (reference sequence). CDR3 in DNA: TGTGCCAGCAGCGGGACTAGCGGCTTCACCGGGGAGCTGTTTTTT. Encoded protein: CASSGTSGFTGELFF.

This clonotype was observed a few times. V usage is TRBV20-1 and J usage is TRBJ1-5; TRBD1 might be the D (5 bases). V was shortened by 4 bases and J by 0 bases, with 10 bases between the two germline ends. The CDR3 extends over 14 amino acids. Germline CDR1 is DFQATT and CDR2 is SNEGSKA (reference sequence). The CDR3 region is CSAMGLISNQPQHF. In DNA form, the CDR3 reads TGCAGTGCTATGGGACTAATTAGCAATCAGCCCCAGCATTTT.

The chain has TRBV6-5 and TRBJ1-3, with D hard to call. This CDR3 has 13 residues. Germline CDR1 MNHEY, CDR2 SVGAGI. V gave up 6 bases and J gave up 1 base, with 7 bases separating them. Here the CDR3 DNA reads TGTGCCAGCAGGTTGGGATCTGGAAACACCATATATTTT. It translates to CASRLGSGNTIYF.

This clonotype was counted at least ten times. The genes are TRBV12-3 or TRBV12-4 and TRBJ1-1, with no clear D. V gave up 2 bases and J gave up 1 base, with 5 bases separating them. The CDR3 spans 13 residues. For the CDR3, the DNA is TGTGCCAGCAGTTTAAAGGGGAACACTGAAGCTTTCTTT. It is translated as CASSLKGNTEAFF.

The sample holds a few counts of this clonotype. The rearrangement joins TRBV20-1 to TRBJ2-7, with a weak D call TRBD1 (6 bases). This CDR3 is 14 amino acids long. Germline V gene sequence: CDR1 DFQATT, CDR2 SNEGSKA (reference sequence). The V end lost 0 bases, the J end lost 3 bases, and 12 bases lay between the germline ends. CDR3 nucleotide sequence: TGCAGTGCTAGAGATTTCACAGGGAGCTACGAGCAGTACTTC. Translated, it gives CSARDFTGSYEQYF.

The rearrangement links TRBV5-1 to TRBJ2-2; 8 nucleotides align to TRBD1. The CDR3 totals 14 residues. Germline V CDR1 and CDR2: SGHRS, YFSETQ. V trimming: 5 bases; J trimming: 7 bases; junction bases outside the gene matches: 7. In DNA form, the CDR3 reads TGCGCCAGCAGACCGGACAGGGCTGGCGGGGAGCTGTTTTTT. Translated: CASRPDRAGGELFF.

The table lists this clonotype with many counts. The chain has TRBV4-1 and TRBJ1-2; no clear D. The CDR3 totals 15 residues. The germline V gene has CDR1 MGHRA and CDR2 YSYEKL. V gave up 1 base and J gave up 5 bases, with 14 bases separating them. CDR3 in DNA: TGCGCCAGCAGCCAAGTCCGAGCAATCGGGTATGGCTACACCTTC. Translation gives CASSQVRAIGYGYTF.

This clonotype has only a few counts. Being one base from a much bigger clone, this may be a read error. This sequence joins TRBV20-1 and TRBJ2-4; D could derive from TRBD1 or TRBD2 (6 bases each). The J call may be faulty, since TRBJ2-1 better matches the DNA end. Germline-derived CDR1 and CDR2 are DFQATT and SNEGSKA (reference sequence). The CDR3 runs 16 residues. DNA for the CDR3: TGCAGTGCTAGAGATCCTGGGGGGCTAGCCAAAAACATTCAGTTCTTC. Translation gives CSARDPGGLAKNIQFF.

The sample holds many counts of this clonotype. This chain uses TRBV20-1 with TRBJ1-1, with D tentatively TRBD1 (5 bases). Germline loops: CDR1 DFQATT, CDR2 SNEGSKA (reference sequence). The CDR3 is 14 amino acids. CDR3 sequence reads: CGPRGSRPGTEAFF. The DNA for the CDR3 is TGCGGTCCTAGGGGTTCCAGGCCTGGGACTGAAGCTTTCTTT.

This clonotype has a count of ten or more. The chain couples TRBV11-2 to TRBJ2-7, with TRBD2 matching over 7 bases. J was trimmed by 3 bases and V by 5 bases; bases with no gene match: 13. From germline, CDR1 is SGHAT and CDR2 FQNNGV. The CDR3 totals 16 residues. CDR3 loop: CASSLIPSGANYEQYF. CDR3 nucleotide sequence: TGTGCCAGCAGCCTTATCCCGAGCGGGGCGAACTACGAGCAGTACTTC.

This chain links TRBV7-6 with TRBJ1-5; D gene ambiguous. V dropped 5 bases and J dropped 1 base, with 12 bases sitting between them. CDR3 length: 15 amino acids. CDR1 is SGHVS, CDR2 FNYEAQ, per germline. The DNA of the CDR3 is TGTGCCAGCAGCCCCACCCAAAACAGCAATCAGCCCCAGCATTTT. Translating it yields CASSPTQNSNQPQHF.

This clonotype was observed a few times. V is TRBV2 and J is TRBJ2-6; perhaps TRBD1 as D (6 bases). The germline V gene has CDR1 SNHLY and CDR2 FYNNEI. The CDR3 runs 16 residues. V gave up 6 bases and J gave up 4 bases, with 16 bases separating them. CDR3 in amino acids: CASRFRDMPGANVLTF. DNA for the CDR3: TGTGCCAGCAGATTTCGGGACATGCCCGGGGCCAACGTCCTGACTTTC.

This clonotype came up a few times. This sequence joins TRBV20-1 and TRBJ1-1, with a possible D match to TRBD1 (6 bases). The CDR3 covers 14 residues. With 5 bases removed from V and 4 bases from J, the gap between germline ends came to 17 bases. Germline V gives CDR1 DFQATT, CDR2 SNEGSKA (reference sequence). The CDR3 protein is CSAPLTGRVTEAFF. The CDR3 DNA sequence: TGCAGTGCTCCCCTAACAGGGCGGGTCACTGAAGCTTTCTTT.

Concerning this clonotype: The junction and the germline gene differ at one end; a read error may be behind it. This sequence joins TRBV28 and TRBJ1-4; D is perhaps TRBD1 (6 bases). The CDR3 is 16 amino acids. Germline V gene data show CDR1 as MDHEN and CDR2 as SYDVKM. CDR3 sequence reads: CGSSLDRGGRNEKLFF. The CDR3 DNA is TGTGGCAGCAGTTTAGACCGGGGGGGGCGGAATGAAAAACTGTTTTTT.

The CDR3 nucleotides read TGTGCCAGCAGCACCCGGACAGGCACCGGGGAGCTGTTTTTT. Protein sequence: CASSTRTGTGELFF. This sequence joins TRBV9 and TRBJ2-2; TRBD1 matches 7 bases. Unmatched junction bases numbered 4, after V lost 4 bases and J lost 4 bases. The CDR3 contains 14 residues. The germline V gene has CDR1 SGDLS and CDR2 YYNGEE.

The chain combines TRBV12-3 or TRBV12-4 with TRBJ2-7, with 9 positions matching TRBD2. The CDR3 is 16 amino acids. J was trimmed by 2 bases and V by 4 bases; bases with no gene match: 9. CDR3 region: CASSSYSTSGTYEQYF. For the CDR3, the DNA is TGTGCCAGCAGTTCTTATTCGACTAGCGGAACCTACGAGCAGTACTTC.

This clonotype has a count of ten or more. The V call is TRBV24-1, the J call TRBJ2-7; possible D gene TRBD2, 5 bases. Germline V lookup: CDR1 KGHDR, CDR2 SFDVKD. The CDR3 has 15 residues. V gave up 7 bases and J gave up 0 bases, with 15 bases separating them. DNA of the CDR3: TGTGCCACCAGCTCGGGGAAGGATTTCTCCTACGAGCAGTACTTC. It is translated as CATSSGKDFSYEQYF.

This chain joins TRBV12-3 or TRBV12-4 and TRBJ1-1; TRBD1 is a possible D gene (6 bases). This CDR3 has 14 amino acids. Trimming pared 6 bases from V and 3 bases from J, leaving 14 bases between. The CDR3 DNA reads as TGTGCCAGCAGGACGACAGGTCCGGACACTGAAGCTTTCTTT. Residues: CASRTTGPDTEAFF.

In this sample, this clonotype turned up many times. V usage is TRBV27 and J usage is TRBJ2-7, with TRBD1 matching over 7 bases. Germline CDR1 reads MNHEY; CDR2 reads SMNVEV (reference sequence). This CDR3 is 13 amino acids long. The J segment lost 6 bases and the V segment lost 5 bases, leaving 7 bases of the junction unmatched. CDR3 sequence: CASSLTGTAEQYF. The CDR3 region has the DNA TGTGCCAGCAGTCTCACCGGGACAGCCGAGCAGTACTTC.

This sequence joins TRBV29-1 and TRBJ2-2; D unclear. Trimming pared 2 bases from V and 7 bases from J, leaving 11 bases between. This CDR3 spans 13 amino acids. Germline V gene sequence: CDR1 SQVTM, CDR2 ANQGSEA. CDR3 residues: CSVESSNRGELFF. The CDR3, as DNA: TGCAGCGTTGAATCGTCGAATCGCGGGGAGCTGTTTTTT.

The rearrangement joins TRBV28 to TRBJ2-6; 7 bases map to TRBD1. Germline V CDR1 and CDR2: MDHEN, SYDVKM. The V and J ends lost 5 bases and 0 bases, in that order; junction bases with no gene match: 7. The length of the CDR3 is 17 residues. The chain's CDR3 is CASSRLTGFSGANVLTF. The CDR3 DNA follows: TGTGCCAGCAGTAGATTGACAGGGTTCTCTGGGGCCAACGTCCTGACTTTC.

The V gene is TRBV29-1, the J gene TRBJ1-1, with TRBD1 identical over 8 bases. The junction had 3 bases not matched to a gene; V was cut back by 5 bases and J by 10 bases. CDR1 and CDR2 from the germline V gene are SQVTM and ANQGSEA. This CDR3 contains 10 residues. This CDR3 reads CSVQDRVAFF. CDR3 nucleotides: TGCAGCGTTCAGGACAGGGTAGCTTTCTTT.

The CDR3 DNA sequence: TGTGCCAGCAGCTTGGATCCGTACTCCTACAATGAGCAGTTCTTC. This codes for CASSLDPYSYNEQFF. V gene TRBV5-5 combines with J gene TRBJ2-1; D is uncertain. CDR1 is SGHKS, CDR2 YYEKEE, per germline (reference sequence). Between the trimmed V and J ends, which lost 0 bases and 0 bases, there was a span of 7 bases. CDR3 length equals 15 residues.

The chain uses TRBV5-5 and TRBJ1-2; D may be TRBD1 (5 bases). CDR1 SGHKS and CDR2 YYEKEE come from the germline V gene (reference sequence). The CDR3 is 13 amino acids. V shed 1 base and J shed 5 bases, with 9 bases lying between them. The CDR3 DNA sequence: TGTGCCAGCAGCTTGATGACAGTTTATGGCTACACCTTC. Protein sequence: CASSLMTVYGYTF.